This record covers a single T cell receptor (beta chain). This clone turned up a few times. Which antigen it targets is not known. The input lacks base qualities; no much larger clone sits a single base away. The same CDR3 also results from other DNA sequences found in this sample. This specimen belongs to a study of blood T cell repertoires in COVID-19 (dated by TCRdb to 2018 to 2020). About the study as a whole: Samples from collaborators originated in the United States, Italy and Spain and spanned both the acute and convalescent phases of COVID-19. The prospective study material was composed of cDNA or gDNA derived from T cells, B-cell-depleted T cells, or PBMCs. The repertoires were released in a freely available public database intended as a resource for research on the immune response to SARS-CoV-2. HLA class I and class II types, where available, came from metadata supplied by the sample provider rather than from assay-based typing. Nearly every sample came with metadata listing a de-identified subject ID, COVID-19 status, age in years and sex. Deeply sampled blood TCRbeta repertoires from subjects exposed to, actively infected with, or recovered from COVID-19 were included in the dataset. The samples were drawn from the first 160 participants of the ongoing ImmuneRACE study and from 950 to 1,500 subjects provided by 6 global collaborators.

The germline V and J ends show losses of 5 bases and 4 bases respectively, and no gene match explains 5 bases of the junction. Looking up the germline V gene yields CDR1 SGHAT and CDR2 FQNNGV. CDR3 length: 13 amino acids, cysteine to phenylalanine. This entry keeps only the CDR3 DNA: 39 bases, framed from base 1. The study at large found these results: Clinical and demographic metadata were provided uncurated, with the amount varying by source and participant.

Whole blood was collected in K2EDTA tubes by collaborating institutions according to the institutions' own protocols. For TCRbeta analysis, collaborators shipped samples as frozen whole blood, isolated PBMCs, or DNA extracted from either of those sample types. The immunoSEQ Assay, a bias-controlled multiplex PCR, was used to amplify TCRbeta CDR3 regions from genomic DNA. Per the authors' processing: The number of nucleated cells in each sample was estimated from the amplification of reference gene primers within the assay. To quantify the absolute abundance of each unique TCRbeta CDR3 rearrangement, sequence reads were collapsed and filtered. For each sample, productive Simpson clonality was calculated as the square root of Simpson's diversity index over productive rearrangements. TCRdb took this table from immuneACCESS and kept in-frame rearrangements with V and J called. Such tables lack part of the clones; where checked against another copy, unresolved V genes explain under half of the gap, and the rest is unexplained. V and J calls plus clone size are reproduced from that table; the DNA served to infer D and trimming. The sample table lists 20,000 to 30,000 clones, around 79% of them with a count of one. The ten biggest clones cover over 13% of the sample.

The V gene is TRBV11-2 and the J gene is TRBJ2-7, with TRBD2 identical over 7 junction bases. The sequenced material came from peripheral blood. The sequence was collected from a man older than 75 with active or convalescent COVID-19. This receptor has the CDR3 CASSRDYRYEQYF. Read as DNA, the sequence is TGTGCCAGCAGCCGGGACTATAGGTACGAGCAGTACTTC. Joined to the reference TRBV11-2 and TRBJ2-7 proteins, this CDR3 gives the full variable domain: EAGVAQSPRYKIIEKRQSVAFWCNPISGHATLYWYQQILGQGPKLLIQFQNNGVVDDSQLPKDRFSAERLKGVDSTLKIQPAKLEDSAVYLCASSRDYRYEQYFGPGTRLTVT.